These 12 T cell receptor beta chains originate from one sample sequenced in a study of shared clonotypes between healthy human individuals. Clones were sequenced by immunoSEQ multiplex PCR, and TCRdb holds only the in-frame ones, with some missing. The table has under 1,100,000 clones, 65% to 75% seen once. The sample was memory CD4+ T cells sorted from blood. The subset is: CD45RA-negative fraction. The receptors come from a man aged 18 to 30 in good health.

The chain recombines TRBV7-8 with TRBJ2-7, with D perhaps being TRBD1 or TRBD2 (7 bases each). The ends were cut back, 5 bases at V and 6 bases at J, with 20 bases in the middle. This CDR3 is built from 15 residues. The germline V gene has CDR1 SGHVS and CDR2 FQNEAQ. For the CDR3, the DNA is TGTGCCAGCAGCCCCCGACAGGGAGGGGAAGGCGAGCAGTACTTC. It is translated as CASSPRQGGEGEQYF. Based on the CDR3 plus reference TRBV7-8 and TRBJ2-7, the full variable domain is GAGVSQSPRYKVAKRGQDVALRCDPISGHVSLFWYQQALGQGPEFLTYFQNEAQLDKSGLPSDRFFAERPEGSVSTLKIQRTQQEDSAVYLCASSPRQGGEGEQYFGPGTRLTVT.

The chain joins TRBV11-2 to TRBJ1-6, with 10 bases lining up with TRBD1. V lost 5 bases to trimming and J lost 12 bases; unmatched junction nucleotides: 10. The CDR3 contains 15 residues. In germline, CDR1 is SGHAT, CDR2 FQNNGV. The CDR3 region is CASSPGSGQGLPLHF. CDR3 DNA: TGTGCCAGCAGCCCAGGGTCGGGACAGGGGTTACCCCTCCACTTT. The entire variable domain, with the rest obtained from reference TRBV11-2 and TRBJ1-6, is as follows: EAGVAQSPRYKIIEKRQSVAFWCNPISGHATLYWYQQILGQGPKLLIQFQNNGVVDDSQLPKDRFSAERLKGVDSTLKIQPAKLEDSAVYLCASSPGSGQGLPLHFGNGTRLTVT.

This chain joins TRBV7-8 and TRBJ2-7, with 7 bases fitting TRBD1. V was clipped by 5 bases and J by 3 bases; unmatched bases: 7. The CDR3 is 14 amino acids. In germline, CDR1 is SGHVS, CDR2 FQNEAQ. The CDR3 protein is CASSPRGQFYEQYF. CDR3 coding DNA: TGTGCCAGCAGCCCACGGGGACAGTTCTACGAGCAGTACTTC.

This chain links TRBV5-8 with TRBJ1-3, with no clear D. CDR1 is SGHTS and CDR2 is YDEGEE in the germline V gene. CDR3 length equals 11 residues. The germline V and J ends were trimmed by 9 bases and 5 bases, with 9 bases remaining between them. CDR3 DNA: TGTGCCACCTCTCTCCGAAACACCATATATTTT. The encoded protein is CATSLRNTIYF.

Worth noting for this clone: Other nucleotide sequences in the sample specify the same CDR3. The genes are TRBV6-6 and TRBJ2-7; the D is unclear. In germline, CDR1 is MNHNY, CDR2 SVGAGI (reference sequence). Trimming shortened V by 3 bases and J by 6 bases, and 9 bases separated the two germline ends. CDR3 length: 12 residues. The CDR3 loop is CASSYGRGEQYF. CDR3 in DNA: TGTGCCAGCAGTTATGGGCGAGGCGAGCAGTACTTC.

The rearrangement uses TRBV5-6 and TRBJ2-7; 8 bases line up with TRBD1. The ends lost 1 base at V and 4 bases at J; junction bases unmatched: 7. The germline CDR1 and CDR2 sequences are SGHDT and YYEEEE. The CDR3 has 15 amino acids. The CDR3 coding sequence is TGTGCCAGCAGCTTGCTGATGCAGGGGGCGTACGAGCAGTACTTC. It specifies CASSLLMQGAYEQYF.

The V call is TRBV7-9, the J call TRBJ2-1, with 11 bases aligning to TRBD2. Looked up from germline, CDR1 is SEHNR and CDR2 is FQNEAQ (reference sequence). CDR3 length equals 16 residues. Trimming took 3 bases from V and 5 from J; bases not matched to a gene: 6. This chain's CDR3 is CASSFRLAGNNNEQFF. The CDR3 nucleotides read TGTGCCAGCAGCTTTAGACTAGCGGGGAATAACAATGAGCAGTTCTTC. The whole variable domain, remainder taken from reference TRBV7-9 and TRBJ2-1, is DTGVSQNPRHKITKRGQNVTFRCDPISEHNRLYWYRQTLGQGPEFLTYFQNEAQLEKSRLLSDRFSAERPKGSFSTLEIQRTEQGDSAMYLCASSFRLAGNNNEQFFGPGTRLTVL.

This clone was recorded a few times. The chain has TRBV30 and TRBJ1-1, with 12 positions matching TRBD1. CDR1 and CDR2 (germline): GTSNPN, SVGIG (reference sequence). V shed 7 bases, J shed 10 bases, and the junction held 10 bases outside the gene matches. The CDR3 extends over 13 amino acids. The CDR3 sequence is CAYDRGQGALAFF. CDR3 DNA: TGTGCCTACGACCGGGGACAGGGGGCTTTAGCTTTCTTT.

The rearrangement joins TRBV6-4 to TRBJ1-6; a possible D gene is TRBD1 (5 bases). The CDR3 consists of 14 residues. V lost 5 bases to trimming and J lost 6 bases, with 11 bases between them. The germline CDR1 and CDR2 sequences are MRHNA and SNTAGT. The CDR3 reads CASSYTGLNSPLHF. Here the CDR3 DNA reads TGTGCCAGCAGTTACACAGGCCTTAATTCACCCCTCCACTTT.

The chain employs TRBV27 and TRBJ2-5, with D possibly matching TRBD2 (5 bases). In germline, CDR1 is MNHEY, CDR2 SMNVEV (reference sequence). This CDR3 is 15 amino acids long. Trimming cost V 7 bases and J 1 base, with 16 bases left between them. CDR3 residues: CASKRTSGTQETQYF. The CDR3 coding sequence is TGTGCCAGCAAACGGACGTCGGGAACCCAAGAGACCCAGTACTTC.

The rearrangement joins TRBV10-3 to TRBJ2-3; D may be TRBD2 (6 bases). Germline CDR1 is ENHRY and CDR2 is SYGVKD. CDR3 size: 11 residues. V lost 11 bases and J 4 bases, leaving 10 bases between the germline ends. CDR3 sequence (DNA): TGTGCCTCCCGCGGGGCAGATACGCAGTATTTT. Protein product: CASRGADTQYF.

This clone was detected only a few times. The chain combines TRBV5-1 with TRBJ2-1; D uncertain. The CDR3 spans 15 residues. V dropped 4 bases and J dropped 3 bases, with 14 bases sitting between them. Germline V gives CDR1 SGHRS, CDR2 YFSETQ. The CDR3 sequence is CASSPDSLLYNEQFF. CDR3 sequence (DNA): TGCGCCAGCAGCCCTGACTCCCTCCTCTACAATGAGCAGTTCTTC.